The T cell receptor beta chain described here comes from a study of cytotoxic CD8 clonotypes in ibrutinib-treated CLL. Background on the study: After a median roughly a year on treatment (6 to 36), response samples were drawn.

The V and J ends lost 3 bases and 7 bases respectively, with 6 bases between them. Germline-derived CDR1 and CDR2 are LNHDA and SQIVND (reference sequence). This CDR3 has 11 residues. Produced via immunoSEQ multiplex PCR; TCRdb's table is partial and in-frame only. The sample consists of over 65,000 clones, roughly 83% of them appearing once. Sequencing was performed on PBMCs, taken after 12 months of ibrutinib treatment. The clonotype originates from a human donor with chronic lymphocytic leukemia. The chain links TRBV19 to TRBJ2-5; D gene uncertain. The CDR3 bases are TGTGCCAGTAGTATCAAAGGGACCCAGTACTTC. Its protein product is CASSIKGTQYF. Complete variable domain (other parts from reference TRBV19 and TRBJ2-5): DGGITQSPKYLFRKEGQNVTLSCEQNLNHDAMYWYRQDPGQGLRLIYYSQIVNDFQKGDIAEGYSVSREKKESFPLTVTSAQKNPTAFYLCASSIKGTQYFGPGTRLLVL.